This TCR beta chain is drawn from a study of T cell repertoires in cytomegalovirus infection. TCRdb used MiXCR to reprocess the reads, holding one entry per CDR3 protein. The sample consists of some 450,000 distinct CDR3 sequences, approximately 32% of them appearing once. The length of the CDR3 is 16 residues. Between the trimmed V and J ends, which lost 2 bases and 2 bases, there was a span of 15 bases. Looked up from germline, CDR1 is MNHNY and CDR2 is SVGAGI (reference sequence). The sequence came from a human donor in good health (CMV status not recorded). Some clones in this sample may be carry-over from other donors' samples. Sequencing used PBMCs. This rearrangement joins TRBV6-6 to TRBJ1-2, with D possibly being TRBD1 (6 bases). CDR3 loop: CASSYDWTALNYGYTF. The CDR3 DNA reads TGTGCCAGCAGTTACGATTGGACAGCCTTGAACTATGGCTACACCTTC.